This T cell receptor (beta chain) was identified during a study of T-cell memory formation after mild COVID-19. The study's findings and limits: Some clones that responded turned up in pre-infection memory, which suggests that cross-reactive memory joined in.

Each CDR3 protein gets one entry after TCRdb re-called the 5' RACE reads with MiXCR. The data show 400,000 to 500,000 distinct CDR3 sequences, with roughly 20% seen just once and about 8.8% held by the top ten. Of note for this clonotype: As yet, its antigen is unknown.

CDR3 length equals 15 residues. The germline V gene has CDR1 MGHRA and CDR2 YSYEKL. The V end lost 6 bases, the J end lost 10 bases, and 24 bases lay between the germline ends. Sequenced material: PBMCs or a T cell subset sorted from them (not recorded which). The origin of this receptor is an adult woman who had mild COVID-19 (a few samples of this study predate the infection). Cell type and time point are not known. The chain combines TRBV4-1 with TRBJ1-2; D is undetermined. CDR3: CASRNPAAVGFNYTF. The CDR3 DNA sequence: TGCGCCAGCAGGAATCCCGCGGCGGTGGGATTTAACTACACCTTC.